This T cell receptor (beta chain) was observed in a study of blood T cell repertoires in COVID-19. In the study overall: COVID-19 samples collected from the United States, Italy and Spain covered acute and convalescent phases. In each case, the material was cDNA or gDNA derived from T cells, B-cell-depleted T cells, or PBMCs.

Sequenced by immunoSEQ multiplex PCR; TCRdb stores in-frame clones only, minus some. The table shows roughly 390,000 clones, with 85% occurring only once. The CDR3 is 18 residues long. Losses at the gene ends were 1 base for V and 5 bases for J; bases not matched to a gene: 13. In germline, CDR1 is SGHAT, CDR2 FQNNGV. The sequenced material came from peripheral blood. The receptor was isolated from a woman aged 18-29 years with acute or convalescent COVID-19. The rearrangement joins TRBV11-2 to TRBJ2-3, with 9 bases matching TRBD1. The CDR3 DNA reads TGTGCCAGCAGCTTAGGTGTGGGACAGGGAATGAGTGGAGATACGCAGTATTTT. Translating it yields CASSLGVGQGMSGDTQYF.